What follows are 25 T cell receptor beta chains derived from one specimen sequenced in a study of blood T cell repertoires in COVID-19. TCRdb's copy holds only in-frame clones and misses some; the assay was immunoSEQ multiplex PCR. This sample has 130,000 or so clones, with around 88% found just once. The sequenced material came from peripheral blood. Receptors were obtained from a man in his fifties with acute or convalescent COVID-19.

The V gene is TRBV9, the J gene TRBJ2-1; no firm D call. The CDR3 covers 15 residues. Germline V lookup: CDR1 SGDLS, CDR2 YYNGEE. Deletions cut 6 bases from V and 3 bases from J, with 16 bases between. The CDR3 sequence: CASTPSLSFYNEQFF. The CDR3 DNA follows: TGTGCCAGCACCCCAAGTTTGAGCTTCTACAATGAGCAGTTCTTC. Full variable domain (remainder filled in from reference TRBV9 and TRBJ2-1): DSGVTQTPKHLITATGQRVTLRCSPRSGDLSVYWYQQSLDQGLQFLIQYYNGEERAKGNILERFSAQQFPDLHSELNLSSLELGDSALYFCASTPSLSFYNEQFFGPGTRLTVL.

In this sample, this clone turned up once. V usage is TRBV28 and J usage is TRBJ2-6; D is uncertain. In germline, CDR1 is MDHEN, CDR2 SYDVKM. V shed 8 bases and J shed 4 bases, with 12 bases lying between them. This CDR3 contains 14 residues. CDR3 DNA: TGTGCCAGCTCCCCACGGTACGGGGCCAACGTCCTGACTTTC. Protein: CASSPRYGANVLTF.

The rearrangement links TRBV28 to TRBJ2-7, with 11 bases that match TRBD1. Unmatched junction bases numbered 8, after V lost 6 bases and J lost 7 bases. CDR3 length equals 14 residues. Germline CDR1 and CDR2: MDHEN and SYDVKM. The CDR3 here is CASRSGTGGREQYF. Here the CDR3 DNA reads TGTGCCAGCAGGTCCGGGACAGGGGGTAGAGAGCAGTACTTC.

The chain recombines TRBV11-2 with TRBJ1-4, with D perhaps TRBD1 (5 bases). This CDR3 has 14 residues. CDR1 is SGHAT, CDR2 FQNNGV, per germline. Trimming pared 3 bases from V and 7 bases from J, leaving 12 bases between. For the CDR3, the DNA is TGTGCCAGCAGCTTCAGGGATTTCGGTGAAAAACTGTTTTTT. This encodes CASSFRDFGEKLFF.

This chain connects TRBV10-1 to TRBJ2-7; TRBD1 is a possible D gene (6 bases). V was pared by 3 bases and J by 5 bases, with 11 bases between. In germline, CDR1 is WNHNN, CDR2 SYGVQD (reference sequence). The CDR3 has 13 residues. The CDR3 DNA sequence: TGCGCCAGCAGTGATCGGCAGGGGAACGAGCAGTACTTC. Amino acid sequence: CASSDRQGNEQYF.

CDR3 protein: CASSKTASYEQYF. CDR3 DNA sequence: TGTGCCAGCAGTAAGACAGCGTCCTACGAGCAGTACTTC. The chain is built from TRBV7-2 and TRBJ2-7; D is possibly TRBD1 (5 bases). CDR1 and CDR2 from the germline V gene are SGHTA and FQGNSA. The CDR3 length is 13 residues. The germline V and J ends were trimmed by 6 bases and 1 base, with 10 bases remaining between them.

This sequence joins TRBV21-1 and TRBJ1-2; the DNA was not used to check the table's D call, TRBD1. TRBV21-1 is annotated as a pseudogene. CDR3 size: 16 residues. The CDR3 DNA follows: TGTGCCAGCAATCCCCCGGGCAGGGAAAGGGGCTATGGCTACACCTTC. Its translation: CASNPPGRERGYGYTF.

The chain couples TRBV25-1 to TRBJ2-2; 9 bases are a match to TRBD2. Germline V CDR1 and CDR2: MGHDK, SYGVNS. There are 15 residues in the CDR3. The ends lost 4 bases at V and 5 bases at J; junction bases unmatched: 5. DNA for the CDR3: TGTGCCAGCAGTGGGCTAGCGGGACCTACCGGGGAGCTGTTTTTT. Translating gives CASSGLAGPTGELFF.

The chain combines TRBV7-2 with TRBJ1-1; TRBD1 matches 7 bases. The V gene's germline CDR1 is SGHTA and CDR2 FQGNSA. This CDR3 contains 15 residues. Unmatched junction bases numbered 6, after V lost 3 bases and J lost 2 bases. DNA for the CDR3: TGTGCCAGCAGCTTGATGGGGACAGTAAACACTGAAGCTTTCTTT. The encoded protein is CASSLMGTVNTEAFF.

The V and J genes are TRBV18 and TRBJ1-1; D ambiguous. The CDR3 spans 15 residues. The V end lost 1 base, the J end lost 3 bases, and 12 bases lay between the germline ends. Germline CDR1 and CDR2: KGHSH and LQKENI. CDR3 sequence: CASSPLHSLDTEAFF. The CDR3 nucleotides are TGTGCCAGCTCACCACTGCACAGTCTGGACACTGAAGCTTTCTTT.

The chain uses TRBV15 and TRBJ1-3; D gene uncertain. Germline V lookup: CDR1 LNHNV, CDR2 YYDKDF (reference sequence). The V and J ends lost 3 bases and 3 bases respectively, with 18 bases between them. The CDR3 is 17 residues long. The CDR3 protein is CATSRAGRLAGGNTIYF. CDR3 DNA sequence: TGTGCCACCAGCAGGGCCGGGCGACTTGCGGGTGGAAACACCATATATTTT.

The chain carries TRBV4-2 and TRBJ2-2, with 8 bases aligning to TRBD2. The ends lost 7 bases at V and 0 bases at J; junction bases unmatched: 4. CDR3 length equals 15 residues. CDR1 and CDR2 from the germline V gene are LGHNA and YNFKEQ. CDR3 residues: CASKRGRANTGELFF. The CDR3 DNA reads as TGTGCCAGCAAGCGGGGGAGGGCGAACACCGGGGAGCTGTTTTTT.

This chain uses TRBV28 with TRBJ1-2; 7 bases are a match to TRBD1. The CDR3 sequence is 14 residues long. Trimming removed 11 bases from V and 4 bases from J; junction bases left unmatched: 13. CDR1 is MDHEN and CDR2 is SYDVKM in the germline V gene. The CDR3 loop reads CAHSWQGVSYGYTF. Here the CDR3 DNA reads TGTGCCCACTCCTGGCAGGGGGTTTCCTATGGCTACACCTTC.

This clone was seen a few times. This chain joins TRBV27 and TRBJ2-6; 7 positions agree with TRBD1. This CDR3 has 15 amino acids. V was clipped by 5 bases and J by 4 bases; unmatched bases: 5. Germline assignment: CDR1 MNHEY and CDR2 SMNVEV (reference sequence). In DNA, the CDR3 is TGTGCCAGCAGTAAGACAGGGTCGGGGGCCAACGTCCTGACTTTC. Encoded protein: CASSKTGSGANVLTF.

The chain couples TRBV6-5 to TRBJ2-1; maybe TRBD2 (6 bases). Germline lookup yields CDR1 MNHEY and CDR2 SVGAGI. V lost 4 bases and J 2 bases, leaving 15 bases between the germline ends. This CDR3 spans 16 amino acids. The CDR3 bases are TGTGCCAGCAGTTCCCTGGCGGGGCTCGCCTACAATGAGCAGTTCTTC. Amino acid sequence: CASSSLAGLAYNEQFF.

This CDR3 reads CASSMVGQDNEQFF. The CDR3 DNA follows: TGTGCCAGTAGTATGGTGGGACAGGACAATGAGCAGTTCTTC. The V gene is TRBV19, the J gene TRBJ2-1; 8 nucleotides match TRBD1. The J segment lost 5 bases and the V segment lost 3 bases, leaving 3 bases of the junction unmatched. The germline V gene has CDR1 LNHDA and CDR2 SQIVND (reference sequence). The CDR3 runs to 14 residues.

The rearrangement joins TRBV9 to TRBJ1-2; D gene uncertain. This CDR3 comprises 13 residues. Trimming cost V 0 bases and J 5 bases, with 8 bases left between them. Germline V gene lookup returns CDR1 SGDLS and CDR2 YYNGEE. CDR3 in amino acids: CASSVGGFYGYTF. CDR3 DNA: TGTGCCAGCAGCGTAGGAGGGTTTTATGGCTACACCTTC.

This clone was counted between two and nine times. This chain uses TRBV10-3 with TRBJ1-1; tentatively, D is TRBD1 (6 bases). The CDR3 has 11 residues. The ends were cut back, 6 bases at V and 11 bases at J, with 13 bases in the middle. Germline-derived CDR1 and CDR2 are ENHRY and SYGVKD. The CDR3 coding sequence is TGTGCCATCAGGGGGGGGGACACGGCTTTCTTT. It codes for CAIRGGDTAFF.

This chain connects TRBV5-1 to TRBJ2-3; 8 nucleotides line up with TRBD2. The V gene's germline CDR1 is SGHRS and CDR2 YFSETQ. CDR3 length: 20 residues. Unmatched junction bases numbered 15, after V lost 0 bases and J lost 0 bases. The CDR3 spells CASSLALTSGDDSSTDTQYF. The CDR3 DNA reads as TGCGCCAGCAGCTTGGCCCTTACTAGCGGAGATGATTCTAGCACAGATACGCAGTATTTT.

The chain recombines TRBV2 with TRBJ1-2, with D possibly being TRBD1 (5 bases). The CDR3 sequence is 15 residues long. Germline CDR1 is SNHLY and CDR2 is FYNNEI. Trimming stripped 2 bases from V and 2 bases from J, with 12 bases between. The CDR3 DNA reads as TGTGCCAGCAGTGAATGGGGCAGGGCGAACTATGGCTACACCTTC. Its protein is CASSEWGRANYGYTF.

The chain couples TRBV6-5 to TRBJ2-7; TRBD1 might be the D (5 bases). The CDR3 is 13 amino acids. The V and J ends lost 3 bases and 6 bases respectively, with 12 bases between them. The germline V gene has CDR1 MNHEY and CDR2 SVGAGI. CDR3 loop: CASSYRQGGEQYF. The CDR3 DNA reads TGTGCCAGCAGTTATCGCCAGGGTGGCGAGCAGTACTTC.

The chain combines TRBV5-1 with TRBJ2-3; no clear D gene. CDR3 length: 16 residues. Germline V gene lookup returns CDR1 SGHRS and CDR2 YFSETQ. Trimming pared 2 bases from V and 2 bases from J, leaving 15 bases between. In nucleotides, the CDR3 is TGCGCCAGCAGCTTAAATAGACGGAGTCCCACAGATACGCAGTATTTT. Translated, it gives CASSLNRRSPTDTQYF.

The V and J genes are TRBV18 and TRBJ2-2; D unresolved. Germline V CDR1 and CDR2: KGHSH, LQKENI. V dropped 5 bases and J dropped 5 bases, with 3 bases sitting between them. The CDR3 consists of 11 residues. The chain's CDR3 is CASSSTGELFF. In DNA form, the CDR3 reads TGTGCCAGCTCATCAACCGGGGAGCTGTTTTTT.

The genes are TRBV5-4 and TRBJ2-5, with D perhaps matching TRBD1 (6 bases). Germline V CDR1 and CDR2: SGHNT, YYREEE (reference sequence). The V end lost 4 bases, the J end lost 3 bases, and 10 bases lay between the germline ends. The CDR3 is 13 amino acids. This CDR3 is CASSVDRKETQYF. The CDR3 DNA follows: TGTGCCAGCAGCGTGGACAGAAAAGAGACCCAGTACTTC.

The chain uses TRBV13 and TRBJ1-4; perhaps TRBD1 as D (5 bases). From germline, CDR1 is PRHDT and CDR2 FYEKMQ (reference sequence). CDR3 size: 13 residues. V lost 4 bases, J lost 7 bases, and 10 bases lay in between. Here the CDR3 DNA reads TGTGCCAGCAGCTCGGGAGGGGTTGAAAAACTGTTTTTT. It is translated as CASSSGGVEKLFF.